This T cell receptor beta chain was obtained from a study of graft-versus-host responses after intestinal transplantation. Study in general: Each patient got anti-thymocyte globulin induction, then tacrolimus and steroids for around three years.

This clone appeared a few times. The antigen is unknown. The V segment lost 4 bases and the J segment 10 bases; nucleotides outside the gene matches: 5. The CDR3 totals 12 residues. Germline V gene data show CDR1 as SGHDT and CDR2 as YYEEEE. Only in-frame clones appear in the TCRdb table, and some are missing; sequencing was by immunoSEQ multiplex PCR. Of about 66,000 clones listed, roughly 91% are singletons. The sequencing here drew on unstimulated CD8+ T cells sorted from spleen or lymph node cells, taken before intestinal transplant. This TCR derives from a human donor who received an intestinal transplant. The V gene is TRBV5-6, the J gene TRBJ2-1, with 7 bases aligning to TRBD2. The CDR3 loop is CASSRLALEQFF. The CDR3 bases are TGTGCCAGCAGCCGACTAGCCCTAGAGCAGTTCTTC.